This T cell receptor (beta chain) was obtained from a study of T cell responses to AZD1222 COVID-19 vaccine (dated by TCRdb to the early 2020s). Broadly, across the study: TCR sequencing was performed for roughly 250 trial participants, of whom roughly 200 were given two doses of AZD1222 and approximately 26 were given two doses of MenACWY control vaccine. Trial participants were enrolled by age into 18-55, 56-69 and 70-plus year subgroups, with about 150, 28 and 57 TCR-sequenced participants respectively.

Study-level results and caveats: The 56-69-year group was small, and its depth increase did not reach significance, likely because of low power. The whole spike protein was spanned by vaccine-associated CD4 TCRs, and dominant responses were seen in regions 160-218 and 743-854. A significant rise in spike-specific TCR breadth and depth was observed after two AZD1222 doses relative to day 0 and relative to MenACWY recipients. Because no day 14 peak-response samples were available, the repertoires could be characterized only after the peak T cell response. Conclusions about previously exposed vaccinees are limited, since just six AZD1222 recipients were seropositive for SARS-CoV-2 at baseline. Reportedly, close to half of the unique spike-specific TCRs recognized epitopes lying outside the regions that are mutated in the B.1.351 and B.1.1.7 variants. Most participants were white British and females outnumbered males, and the authors suggested that clonal diversity may have been underestimated.

The CDR3 regions of human TCRbeta chains were analyzed by immunosequencing. The authors processed their data as follows. TCRs in the repertoires were compared against a reference library of SARS-CoV-2-specific TCRs that had been generated with the MIRA antigen-specificity platform. Breadth was defined as the fraction of unique TCRs that were SARS-CoV-2-associated, and depth was defined as the fraction of total T cells that were SARS-CoV-2-associated. Using the MIRA data, every spike-specific TCR was mapped to the spike region that the TCR reacted to and assigned to either a CD4 or a CD8 class. Log10-transformed breadth and depth values were compared by one-way ANOVA with Sidak's multiple comparisons tests. TCRdb mirrors the immuneACCESS table, restricted to in-frame sequences. Some clones are absent from its copies; in checked studies, under half trace to an unresolved V gene, and the reason for the others is unknown. The V and J calls and clone size come from that table; D and trimming were worked out from the DNA. The sample records 250,000 to 300,000 clones, 94% of which are singletons. The biggest ten clones account for 0.5% to 0.65% of the sample.

The meaning of the sample's time point label: about 28 days (+/-7) after the second vaccine dose. AZD1222 recipients whose second dose came at about 4 weeks and those whose second dose came at about 12 weeks were combined into one group, since spike-specific TCR depth and breadth did not differ between the two schedules. Samples from vaccinated people were obtained from the UK trials COV001 and COV002, which included a single-blind randomized controlled phase 2/3 trial of AZD1222 (ChAdOx1 nCoV-19) in healthy adults. For TCRbeta chain sequencing, PBMC samples from trial participants were taken at day 0 and at day 28 after the second dose. There are 17 amino acids in the CDR3, from cysteine to phenylalanine inclusive. Only the CDR3 part of the read is kept: 51 bases, read in frame from the first base. V and J lose 0 bases and 3 bases, and a span of 18 bases separates them. CDR1 and CDR2 were assigned from the germline V gene (reference sequence) as SGHKS and YYEKEE.

This clone was recorded a few times. Its specific antigen is unknown. No much larger clone exists at a distance of one base, and base qualities are not known. The source is an adult who received the AZD1222 COVID-19 vaccine. The rearrangement joined TRBV5-5 to TRBJ2-5; too little of a D gene remains to name it. The sample here was peripheral blood, taken 28 days after the second AZD1222 dose. The DNA is as follows: TGTGCCAGCAGCTTGGATTACTCGGTGGCAGGAAAAGAGACCCAGTACTTC. It encodes CASSLDYSVAGKETQYF. With all but the CDR3 taken from the reference TRBV5-5 and TRBJ2-5 genes, the full variable domain is: DAGVTQSPTHLIKTRGQQVTLRCSPISGHKSVSWYQQVLGQGPQFIFQYYEKEERGRGNFPDRFSARQFPNYSSELNVNALLLGDSALYLCASSLDYSVAGKETQYFGPGTRLLVL.